These 21 T cell receptor beta chains were all obtained from the same sample, sequenced in a study of CD8+CD57+ T cells in acquired aplastic anemia. Profiles of TCR beta VDJ and CDR3 were generated from a genomic DNA template. TCRdb analysed the reads with MiXCR anew, one entry per CDR3 protein. This sample has under 200,000 distinct CDR3 sequences, with 48% found just once. It was patients with CD8+CD57+ cell expansion by flow cytometry who were chosen for sequencing. Sequenced input: sorted CD4+, CD8+, or CD8+CD57+ T cells (not recorded which) from PBMCs. The receptors stem from a human donor with aplastic anemia.

The chain links TRBV7-9 to TRBJ2-1, with D hard to call. The closer fit of TRBJ2-7 to the DNA end suggests the J call may be wrong. Germline V lookup: CDR1 SEHNR, CDR2 FQNEAQ (reference sequence). The CDR3 sequence is 12 residues long. The CDR3 spells CASSQEHNEQYF. CDR3 DNA sequence: TGTGCCAGCAGCCAAGAACACAATGAGCAGTACTTC.

This clonotype is a singleton in its sample. This could be a read error, since a much larger clone is one nucleotide away. The genes are TRBV6-6 and TRBJ2-5; 8 nucleotides agree with TRBD1. The CDR3 is made up of 12 amino acids. CDR1 MNHNY and CDR2 SVGAGI come from the germline V gene (reference sequence). This CDR3 is CASKIQGETQCF. Written as DNA, the CDR3 is TGTGCCAGCAAGATACAGGGGGAGACCCAGTGCTTC.

For the CDR3, the DNA is TGTGCCAGCAGCTGGGCGGTTACAGATACGCAGTATTTT. It encodes CASSWAVTDTQYF. V is TRBV7-3 and J is TRBJ2-3; D unresolved. The CDR3 spans 13 residues. Germline V gene data show CDR1 as SGHTA and CDR2 as FQGTGA. Trimming removed 4 bases at V and 3 bases at J, with 8 bases between.

The sample holds a few counts of this clonotype. The chain has TRBV2 and TRBJ2-6; possible D gene TRBD1, 6 bases. The CDR3 consists of 15 residues. Germline values: CDR1 SNHLY, CDR2 FYNNEI. The V and J ends lost 6 bases and 3 bases respectively, with 12 bases between them. The CDR3 coding sequence is TGTGCCAGCAGAGTCAGGGGCGGTGGGGCCAACGTCCTGACTTTC. Residues: CASRVRGGGANVLTF.

This clonotype showed up many times. The V call is TRBV11-2, the J call TRBJ2-7, with D uncertain. V was shortened by 1 base and J by 4 bases, with 11 bases between the two germline ends. Germline values: CDR1 SGHAT, CDR2 FQNNGV. The CDR3 runs to 14 residues. The CDR3 sequence: CASSLASKIYEQYF. The CDR3 DNA follows: TGTGCCAGCAGCTTAGCTTCGAAAATTTACGAGCAGTACTTC.

The chain recombines TRBV20-1 with TRBJ1-6, with a possible D match to TRBD1 (5 bases). The CDR3 is made up of 17 amino acids. The germline V gene encodes CDR1 DFQATT and CDR2 SNEGSKA (reference sequence). Trimming stripped 3 bases from V and 9 bases from J, with 24 bases between. Here the CDR3 reads CSARTVPGNAARSPLHF. The CDR3 nucleotides read TGCAGTGCTAGGACAGTGCCTGGGAACGCTGCCCGTTCACCCCTCCACTTT.

In this sample, this clonotype turned up a few times. The V gene is TRBV7-9, the J gene TRBJ2-3; D is undetermined. Germline loops: CDR1 SEHNR, CDR2 FQNEAQ (reference sequence). CDR3 length: 11 amino acids. With 8 bases removed from V and 3 bases from J, the gap between germline ends came to 6 bases. CDR3 sequence reads: CASQDTDTQYF. In DNA form, the CDR3 reads TGTGCCAGCCAGGATACAGATACGCAGTATTTT.

The rearrangement joins TRBV29-1 to TRBJ2-7, with TRBD1 identical over 9 bases. Germline assignment: CDR1 SQVTM and CDR2 ANQGSEA. This CDR3 is 14 amino acids long. V lost 6 bases to trimming and J lost 2 bases; unmatched junction nucleotides: 8. CDR3 amino acids: CSVDPGQGAYEQYF. CDR3 coding DNA: TGCAGCGTCGACCCGGGACAGGGTGCCTACGAGCAGTACTTC.

This clonotype was detected ten times or more. V gene TRBV7-8 combines with J gene TRBJ2-7; 10 nucleotides match TRBD2. Germline loops: CDR1 SGHVS, CDR2 FQNEAQ. This CDR3 region has 19 residues. V gave up 0 bases and J gave up 1 base; unmatched junction bases: 12. The DNA of the CDR3 is TGTGCCAGCAGCTTAGCGTTTTCTAGCGGGAGTTTTGAGTCCTACGAGCAGTACTTC. Its protein product is CASSLAFSSGSFESYEQYF. Full variable domain (outside the CDR3, taken from reference TRBV7-8 and TRBJ2-7): GAGVSQSPRYKVAKRGQDVALRCDPISGHVSLFWYQQALGQGPEFLTYFQNEAQLDKSGLPSDRFFAERPEGSVSTLKIQRTQQEDSAVYLCASSLAFSSGSFESYEQYFGPGTRLTVT.

This clonotype occurred many times. The chain employs TRBV6-6 and TRBJ2-1; D possibly corresponds to TRBD2 (5 bases). Trimming pared 2 bases from V and 8 bases from J, leaving 13 bases between. Germline V CDR1 and CDR2: MNHNY, SVGAGI (reference sequence). The CDR3 is 14 amino acids. CDR3 region: CASSYPWDSDEQFF. The CDR3, as DNA: TGTGCCAGCAGTTACCCCTGGGATAGCGATGAGCAGTTCTTC.

With respect to this clonotype: The junction differs from germline at one of its ends, possibly a read error. The chain joins TRBV7-6 to TRBJ2-3, with TRBD1 identical over 8 bases. This CDR3 has 15 amino acids. From germline, CDR1 is SGHVS and CDR2 FNYEAQ. In DNA form, the CDR3 reads TGTGCCAGCAGTCATAGACAGGGGAGCACAGGTACGCAGTATTTT. This codes for CASSHRQGSTGTQYF.

This clonotype occurred a few times. V and J are TRBV30 and TRBJ2-3, with 9 bases aligning to TRBD2. The CDR3 sequence is 12 residues long. Germline V lookup: CDR1 GTSNPN, CDR2 SVGIG (reference sequence). V lost 1 base to trimming and J lost 8 bases; unmatched junction nucleotides: 1. CDR3 region: CAWSETSGTQYF. CDR3 bases: TGTGCCTGGAGTGAGACTAGCGGTACGCAGTATTTT.

The chain links TRBV7-3 to TRBJ1-1; D unresolved. Germline V gives CDR1 SGHTA, CDR2 FQGTGA. The germline V and J ends were trimmed by 2 bases and 6 bases, with 10 bases remaining between them. The CDR3 consists of 13 residues. CDR3 sequence: CASSLGLGAEAFF. The CDR3 DNA is TGTGCCAGCAGCTTAGGGTTAGGAGCTGAAGCTTTCTTT.

The gene calls are TRBV9 and TRBJ2-1; D uncertain. Germline V gene sequence: CDR1 SGDLS, CDR2 YYNGEE. V was clipped by 3 bases and J by 1 base, with 8 bases between them. CDR3 length: 14 amino acids. The DNA for the CDR3 is TGTGCCAGCAGCGGAAAGGGTTCCTACAATGAGCAGTTCTTC. It codes for CASSGKGSYNEQFF.

This clonotype was seen many times. This sequence joins TRBV5-1 and TRBJ2-7; TRBD2 agrees at 10 bases. Per germline, CDR1 SGHRS and CDR2 YFSETQ. Unmatched junction bases numbered 5, after V lost 2 bases and J lost 0 bases. The CDR3 runs 16 residues. CDR3 nucleotides: TGCGCCAGCAGCTTTTTCGGACTAGCGGCCTCCTACGAGCAGTACTTC. Its protein is CASSFFGLAASYEQYF.

The chain is built from TRBV2 and TRBJ2-3; 7 bases fit TRBD2. CDR1 and CDR2 from the germline V gene are SNHLY and FYNNEI. With V trimmed by 6 bases and J by 2 bases, 8 bases remained unmatched. The CDR3 contains 15 residues. CDR3 sequence reads: CASRSGESLTDTQYF. DNA of the CDR3: TGTGCCAGCAGGAGCGGGGAGTCCCTCACAGATACGCAGTATTTT.

There are many counts of this clonotype. The chain has TRBV19 and TRBJ1-5, with D uncertain. The CDR3 covers 12 residues. Deletions cut 3 bases from V and 7 bases from J, with 7 bases between. From germline, CDR1 is LNHDA and CDR2 SQIVND (reference sequence). CDR3 residues: CASSIGSQPQHF. CDR3 in DNA: TGTGCCAGTAGTATCGGCTCACAGCCCCAGCATTTT.

This clonotype was recorded many times. The genes are TRBV19 and TRBJ1-1, with D perhaps TRBD1 (5 bases). From germline, CDR1 is LNHDA and CDR2 SQIVND (reference sequence). There are 14 residues in the CDR3. Trimming removed 3 bases from V and 4 bases from J, with 12 bases in between. CDR3 nucleotide sequence: TGTGCCAGTAGTATCTATGACAGTGCCACTGAAGCTTTCTTT. Translation: CASSIYDSATEAFF.

As to this clonotype: A much larger clone lies one base from this, so it may be a read error. The V and J genes are TRBV12-3 or TRBV12-4 and TRBJ1-2; D gene uncertain. Trimming left V 8 bases short and J 2 bases short, with 12 bases between. This CDR3 is built from 13 residues. CDR3: CASAPMGNYGYTF. As DNA, the CDR3 is TGTGCCAGCGCCCCGATGGGAAACTATGGCTACACCTTC.

The chain joins TRBV25-1 to TRBJ2-3; D uncertain. This CDR3 has 13 residues. Per germline, CDR1 MGHDK and CDR2 SYGVNS. Trimming cost V 7 bases and J 0 bases, with 8 bases left between them. CDR3 loop: CASKGGSTDTQYF. The CDR3 region has the DNA TGTGCCAGCAAAGGCGGCAGCACAGATACGCAGTATTTT.

The chain joins TRBV2 to TRBJ2-1; 13 nucleotides match TRBD2. Germline V gene sequence: CDR1 SNHLY, CDR2 FYNNEI. The CDR3 loop spans 15 amino acids. Losses at the gene ends were 6 bases for V and 8 bases for J; bases not matched to a gene: 7. The chain's CDR3 is CASRLRTSGGDEQFF. CDR3 DNA: TGTGCCAGCAGGCTACGGACTAGCGGGGGTGATGAGCAGTTCTTC.